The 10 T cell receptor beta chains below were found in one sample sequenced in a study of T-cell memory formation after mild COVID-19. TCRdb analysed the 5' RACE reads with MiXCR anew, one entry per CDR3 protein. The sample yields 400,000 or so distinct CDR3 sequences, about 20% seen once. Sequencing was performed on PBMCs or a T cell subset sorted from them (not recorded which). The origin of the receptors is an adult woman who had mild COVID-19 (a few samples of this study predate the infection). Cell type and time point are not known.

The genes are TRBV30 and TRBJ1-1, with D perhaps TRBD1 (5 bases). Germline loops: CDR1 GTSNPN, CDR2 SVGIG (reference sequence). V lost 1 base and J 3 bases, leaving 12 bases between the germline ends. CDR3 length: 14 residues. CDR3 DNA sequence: TGTGCCTGGAGTGCCACCGGGGGGGACACTGAAGCTTTCTTT. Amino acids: CAWSATGGDTEAFF.

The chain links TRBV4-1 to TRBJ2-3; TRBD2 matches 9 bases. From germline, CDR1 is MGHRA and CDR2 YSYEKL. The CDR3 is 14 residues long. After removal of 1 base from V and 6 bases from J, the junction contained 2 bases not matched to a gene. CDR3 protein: CASSQVRGGDTQYF. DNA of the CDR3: TGCGCCAGCAGCCAAGTGCGGGGGGGGGATACGCAGTATTTT.

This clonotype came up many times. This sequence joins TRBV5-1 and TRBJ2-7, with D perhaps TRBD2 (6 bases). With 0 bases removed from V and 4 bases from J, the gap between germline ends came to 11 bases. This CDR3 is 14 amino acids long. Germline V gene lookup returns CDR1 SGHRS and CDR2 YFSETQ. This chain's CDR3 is CASSLVGGDYEQYF. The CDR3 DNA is TGCGCCAGCAGCTTGGTGGGGGGTGATTACGAGCAGTACTTC.

CDR3 sequence: CASSQDQGSGEKLFF. For the CDR3, the DNA is TGCGCCAGCAGCCAAGATCAGGGGAGTGGTGAAAAACTGTTTTTT. The V and J genes are TRBV4-3 and TRBJ1-4, with D perhaps TRBD1 (6 bases). This CDR3 has 15 residues. Germline V gene sequence: CDR1 LGHNA, CDR2 YSLEER. V was trimmed by 0 bases and J by 7 bases, leaving 12 bases between them.

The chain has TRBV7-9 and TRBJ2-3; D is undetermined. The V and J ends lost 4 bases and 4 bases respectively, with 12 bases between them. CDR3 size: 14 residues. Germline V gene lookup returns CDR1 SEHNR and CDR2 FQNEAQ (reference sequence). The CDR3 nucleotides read TGTGCCAGCAGCTCTCAGCGTGTTCCAGATACGCAGTATTTT. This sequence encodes CASSSQRVPDTQYF.

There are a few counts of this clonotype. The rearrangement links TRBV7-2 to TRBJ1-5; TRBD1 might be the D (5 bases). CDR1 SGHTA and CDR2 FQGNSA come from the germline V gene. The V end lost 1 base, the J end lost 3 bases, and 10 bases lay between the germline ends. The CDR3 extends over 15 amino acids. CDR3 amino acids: CASSLVGQNNQPQHF. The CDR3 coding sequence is TGTGCCAGCAGCTTAGTGGGGCAAAACAATCAGCCCCAGCATTTT.

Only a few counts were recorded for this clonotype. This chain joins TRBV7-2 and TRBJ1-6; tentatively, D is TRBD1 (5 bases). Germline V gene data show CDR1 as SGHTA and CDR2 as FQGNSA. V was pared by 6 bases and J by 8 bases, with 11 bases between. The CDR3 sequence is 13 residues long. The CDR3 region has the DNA TGTGCCAGCAGTTCAGACAGATATTCACCCCTCCACTTT. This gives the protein CASSSDRYSPLHF.

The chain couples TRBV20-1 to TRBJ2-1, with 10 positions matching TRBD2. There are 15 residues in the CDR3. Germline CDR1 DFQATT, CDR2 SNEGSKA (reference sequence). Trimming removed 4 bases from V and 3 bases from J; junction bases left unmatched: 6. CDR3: CSAIRSGGIYNEQFF. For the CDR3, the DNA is TGCAGTGCTATCCGTAGCGGGGGGATCTACAATGAGCAGTTCTTC.

The CDR3 region is CASSLVWDSLNSPLHF. The CDR3 region has the DNA TGTGCCAGCAGCTTAGTCTGGGACAGCCTCAATTCACCCCTCCACTTT. The chain combines TRBV7-2 with TRBJ1-6, with 7 bases that match TRBD1. With 1 base clipped from V and 7 bases from J, the junction kept 7 bases outside the gene matches. Germline V CDR1 and CDR2: SGHTA, FQGNSA. The CDR3 totals 16 residues. Full variable domain (remainder filled in from reference TRBV7-2 and TRBJ1-6): GAGVSQSPSNKVTEKGKDVELRCDPISGHTALYWYRQSLGQGLEFLIYFQGNSAPDKSGLPSDRFSAERTGGSVSTLTIQRTQQEDSAVYLCASSLVWDSLNSPLHFGNGTRLTVT.

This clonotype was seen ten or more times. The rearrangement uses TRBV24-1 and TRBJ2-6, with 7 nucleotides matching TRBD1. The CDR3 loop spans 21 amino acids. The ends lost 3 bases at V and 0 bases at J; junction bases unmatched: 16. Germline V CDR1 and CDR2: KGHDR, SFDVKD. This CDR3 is CATSDIPNYRGENSGANVLTF. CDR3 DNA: TGTGCCACCAGTGATATCCCCAACTACAGGGGTGAAAACTCTGGGGCCAACGTCCTGACTTTC.